This TCR beta chain was sequenced for a study of T cells expressing NK-cell markers. Study in general: HCMV seropositivity characterized seven of the eight sequenced donors, and seronegativity one.

Note on this clonotype: Its antigen is still unknown.

Notes on the study in general: Among CD8+ T cells from about six donors, dominant NKG2C+ clonotypes accounted for about 1.0-7.0%. A handful of donors showed these clonotypes also leading the CD3+CD56-NKG2C+ fraction.

The cDNA for TCR beta came from 5'RACE template switching with UMIs. TCRdb re-called the 5' RACE reads and gives one entry per CDR3 protein, without DNA. The sample totals approximately 380,000 distinct CDR3 sequences. CDR1 is DFQATT and CDR2 is SNEGSKA in the germline V gene (reference sequence). This CDR3 contains 16 residues. This sequence joins TRBV20-1 and TRBJ1-5; the D gene TCRdb calls, TRBD1, cannot be checked with no DNA. This TCR was recovered from a man aged 18 to 69 in good health. Sequenced material: blood T cells: a sorted CD56 or NKG2C T cell subset, CD4+ or CD8+ T cells, or bulk PBMC T cells (not recorded which). This CDR3 reads CSARDKGGISNQPQHF.